These 19 T cell receptor beta chains share one sample of origin, sequenced in a study of blood T cell repertoires in COVID-19. Assay used: immunoSEQ multiplex PCR; TCRdb lists only in-frame clones, some missing. The table includes 95,000 to 100,000 clones, 80% to 95% detected once. Sequenced sample: peripheral blood. These receptors were taken from a man aged 45 to 65 with active COVID-19.

The chain joins TRBV19 to TRBJ2-1; D perhaps matches TRBD2 (9 bases). Trimming shortened V by 6 bases and J by 6 bases, and 27 bases separated the two germline ends. This CDR3 is built from 18 residues. The germline V gene has CDR1 LNHDA and CDR2 SQIVND (reference sequence). This CDR3 is CASSTRSQGGLAPNEQFF. The DNA of the CDR3 is TGTGCCAGTAGCACGAGATCACAGGGGGGACTAGCCCCCAATGAGCAGTTCTTC. Variable domain in full (rest from reference TRBV19 and TRBJ2-1): DGGITQSPKYLFRKEGQNVTLSCEQNLNHDAMYWYRQDPGQGLRLIYYSQIVNDFQKGDIAEGYSVSREKKESFPLTVTSAQKNPTAFYLCASSTRSQGGLAPNEQFFGPGTRLTVL.

The V and J genes are TRBV18 and TRBJ2-1; perhaps TRBD2 as D (6 bases). This CDR3 is 15 amino acids long. The V end was cut by 1 base, the J end by 0 bases, with 7 bases between. Germline V CDR1 and CDR2: KGHSH, LQKENI. CDR3 protein: CASSPLAASYNEQFF. The CDR3 region has the DNA TGTGCCAGCTCACCACTAGCGGCCTCCTACAATGAGCAGTTCTTC.

The chain employs TRBV18 and TRBJ2-2; 13 bases line up with TRBD2. This CDR3 spans 18 amino acids. Germline V gives CDR1 KGHSH, CDR2 LQKENI. The V and J ends lost 3 bases and 4 bases, in that order; junction bases with no gene match: 8. CDR3 sequence: CASSPGTSGMVGTGELFF. As DNA, the CDR3 is TGTGCCAGCTCACCCGGGACTAGCGGGATGGTTGGCACCGGGGAGCTGTTTTTT.

The chain joins TRBV5-1 to TRBJ1-3; a weak D match, TRBD1 (6 bases). V shed 5 bases and J shed 0 bases, with 12 bases lying between them. The CDR3 is 15 amino acids. Germline CDR1 SGHRS, CDR2 YFSETQ. The CDR3 DNA follows: TGCGCCAGCAGAGAAACAGGGTTCTCTGGAAACACCATATATTTT. Translated: CASRETGFSGNTIYF.

The chain joins TRBV5-4 to TRBJ1-2, with 9 bases fitting TRBD1. Germline CDR1 SGHNT, CDR2 YYREEE (reference sequence). The CDR3 totals 18 residues. V lost 0 bases, J lost 2 bases, and 11 bases stayed unmatched. CDR3 nucleotide sequence: TGTGCCAGCAGCTTGGTTCCGGGACAGGGCAGTTCGAACTATGGCTACACCTTC. As protein: CASSLVPGQGSSNYGYTF.

V usage is TRBV29-1 and J usage is TRBJ1-5; D ambiguous. Looked up from germline, CDR1 is SQVTM and CDR2 is ANQGSEA. The CDR3 extends over 13 amino acids. The ends were cut back, 4 bases at V and 6 bases at J, with 13 bases in the middle. As DNA, the CDR3 is TGCAGCGTTGGCGCCCCCGGAGGTCAGCCCCAGCATTTT. It encodes CSVGAPGGQPQHF.

The chain employs TRBV3-1 (or the pseudogene TRBV3-2) and TRBJ2-1; D might be TRBD1 (6 bases). Looked up from germline, CDR1 is LGHDT and CDR2 is YNNKEL (reference sequence). The CDR3 length is 14 residues. V lost 3 bases to trimming and J lost 9 bases, with 15 bases between them. CDR3 residues: CASSQGPQGSEQFF. CDR3 bases: TGTGCCAGCAGCCAGGGTCCCCAGGGGAGTGAGCAGTTCTTC.

This chain connects TRBV18 to TRBJ1-4; D unresolved. CDR1 is KGHSH, CDR2 LQKENI, per germline. The CDR3 sequence is 16 residues long. Trimming took 6 bases from V and 0 from J, leaving 14 bases between them. Written as DNA, the CDR3 is TGTGCCAGCTCCGTCACGTACTCCACAACTAATGAAAAACTGTTTTTT. Translation gives CASSVTYSTTNEKLFF. Looking up the rest from reference TRBV18 and TRBJ1-4 gives the full variable domain: NAGVMQNPRHLVRRRGQEARLRCSPMKGHSHVYWYRQLPEEGLKFMVYLQKENIIDESGMPKERFSAEFPKEGPSILRIQQVVRGDSAAYFCASSVTYSTTNEKLFFGSGTQLSVL.

The chain uses TRBV29-1 and TRBJ2-5, with D possibly TRBD1 on 6 matching bases. The CDR3 is 13 residues long. Trimming shortened V by 1 base and J by 1 base, and 7 bases separated the two germline ends. Germline V CDR1 and CDR2: SQVTM, ANQGSEA. The CDR3 DNA follows: TGCAGCGTTGAAGCGACAGGCCAAGAGACCCAGTACTTC. Its protein is CSVEATGQETQYF.

Comments on this clone: The sample contains more than one DNA sequence encoding this CDR3. The chain employs TRBV7-8 and TRBJ2-1; possibly TRBD2 for D (5 bases). The germline V and J ends were trimmed by 2 bases and 4 bases, with 9 bases remaining between them. This CDR3 spans 14 amino acids. Germline CDR1 is SGHVS and CDR2 is FQNEAQ. The CDR3 loop is CASSLTGGYNEQFF. The DNA for the CDR3 is TGTGCCAGCAGCTTAACGGGCGGGTACAATGAGCAGTTCTTC.

For the CDR3, the DNA is TGTGCCAGTAGTCCAGCCGGGACTCCAAGCAATCAGCCCCAGCATTTT. Amino acid sequence: CASSPAGTPSNQPQHF. The J gene is TRBJ1-5, the V gene TRBV19; the D gene is possibly TRBD1 (5 bases). Per the germline V gene, CDR1 is LNHDA and CDR2 is SQIVND (reference sequence). This CDR3 is 16 amino acids long. V gave up 5 bases and J gave up 1 base, with 15 bases separating them.

The chain employs TRBV27 and TRBJ1-2; 8 bases align to TRBD1. CDR3 length: 15 amino acids. Germline V CDR1 and CDR2: MNHEY, SMNVEV (reference sequence). V shed 5 bases, J shed 8 bases, and the junction held 13 bases outside the gene matches. CDR3 sequence (DNA): TGTGCCAGCAGTCCGATCTATGGGACAGGTAACGGCTACACCTTC. As protein: CASSPIYGTGNGYTF.

This sequence joins TRBV5-1 and TRBJ2-3, with 7 nucleotides matching TRBD2. Unmatched junction bases numbered 16, after V lost 4 bases and J lost 8 bases. The CDR3 contains 16 residues. Germline-derived CDR1 and CDR2 are SGHRS and YFSETQ. The CDR3 sequence: CASSLATGGTVGTQYF. CDR3 bases: TGCGCCAGCAGCCTGGCGACGGGGGGTACGGTGGGTACGCAGTATTTT.

The V gene is TRBV30, the J gene TRBJ2-5; 8 bases match TRBD1. Germline CDR1 reads GTSNPN; CDR2 reads SVGIG (reference sequence). V shed 5 bases, J shed 4 bases, and the junction held 3 bases outside the gene matches. The CDR3 length is 12 residues. CDR3 protein: CAWATGAETQYF. The CDR3 DNA follows: TGTGCCTGGGCGACAGGGGCAGAGACCCAGTACTTC.

The DNA for the CDR3 is TGTGCCAGCAGTGTGTACGACAGGGACTTCGAGCAGTACTTC. Protein: CASSVYDRDFEQYF. The chain combines TRBV2 with TRBJ2-7; tentatively, D is TRBD1 (7 bases). Trimming took off 4 bases at V and 6 bases at J, with 16 bases between the two ends. The germline gives CDR1 SNHLY, CDR2 FYNNEI. The CDR3 consists of 14 residues.

The V and J genes are TRBV27 and TRBJ2-3; 11 bases line up with TRBD2. Trimming took 5 bases from V and 6 from J; bases not matched to a gene: 7. The CDR3 covers 15 residues. The germline gives CDR1 MNHEY, CDR2 SMNVEV (reference sequence). CDR3 residues: CASSASGRSPDTQYF. In DNA, the CDR3 is TGTGCCAGCAGTGCTAGCGGGAGGTCCCCGGATACGCAGTATTTT.

The V call is TRBV28, the J call TRBJ1-2; TRBD1 might be the D (6 bases). This CDR3 has 15 residues. Germline CDR1 is MDHEN and CDR2 is SYDVKM. The V end was cut by 5 bases, the J end by 5 bases, with 18 bases between. CDR3 region: CASSRTGYTRYGYTF. Here the CDR3 DNA reads TGTGCCAGCAGTCGAACAGGGTATACCCGGTATGGCTACACCTTC.

The chain carries TRBV20-1 and TRBJ1-1; D may be TRBD1 (5 bases). This CDR3 contains 15 residues. V was clipped by 3 bases and J by 0 bases, with 14 bases between them. CDR1 and CDR2 (germline): DFQATT, SNEGSKA (reference sequence). The CDR3: CSASKGGAMNTEAFF. Here the CDR3 DNA reads TGCAGTGCTAGTAAGGGTGGGGCGATGAACACTGAAGCTTTCTTT.

The chain joins TRBV11-3 to TRBJ2-3, with 14 bases aligning to TRBD2. CDR3 length equals 15 residues. With 5 bases clipped from V and 4 bases from J, the junction kept 2 bases outside the gene matches. CDR1 and CDR2 from the germline V gene are SGHNT and YENEEA. CDR3 region: CASSPGLAGADTQYF. The DNA of the CDR3 is TGTGCCAGCAGCCCGGGACTAGCGGGAGCAGATACGCAGTATTTT.